This passage covers 16 T cell receptor beta chains from one sample sequenced in a study of CD8 T cells in Susac syndrome. Random hexamers were used to reverse transcribe about 0.5 to 1 ug of RNA. MiXCR, run by TCRdb on the immunoSEQ multiplex PCR reads, gives a single entry per CDR3 protein. The data hold approximately 110,000 distinct CDR3 sequences, with around 94% observed a single time. The sample was CD4+ T cells from PBMCs. The receptors here all came from a human donor in good health.

The rearrangement uses TRBV20-1 and TRBJ2-1; D ambiguous. The ends were cut back, 6 bases at V and 3 bases at J, with 12 bases in the middle. The CDR3 runs 13 residues. Germline CDR1 reads DFQATT; CDR2 reads SNEGSKA (reference sequence). In nucleotides, the CDR3 is TGCAGTGCGGACGGGCTCCGCTACAATGAGCAGTTCTTC. It specifies CSADGLRYNEQFF.

The chain recombines TRBV3-1 with TRBJ1-3; tentative D call: TRBD1 (6 bases). Germline V lookup: CDR1 LGHDT, CDR2 YNNKEL (reference sequence). The CDR3 has 14 residues. V was trimmed by 6 bases and J by 4 bases, leaving 13 bases between them. The CDR3 bases are TGTGCCAGCAGTCTCAGGGGAACCGGAAACACCATATATTTT. Translation gives CASSLRGTGNTIYF. Drawing the rest from reference TRBV3-1 and TRBJ1-3, the complete variable domain is DTAVSQTPKYLVTQMGNDKSIKCEQNLGHDTMYWYKQDSKKFLKIMFSYNNKELIINETVPNRFSPKSPDKAHLNLHINSLELGDSAVYFCASSLRGTGNTIYFGEGSWLTVV.

The chain recombines TRBV5-1 with TRBJ1-3; D unclear. Trimming cost V 5 bases and J 4 bases, with 10 bases left between them. Germline assignment: CDR1 SGHRS and CDR2 YFSETQ. CDR3 length equals 13 residues. CDR3 in amino acids: CASRGTSGNTIYF. CDR3 DNA: TGCGCCAGCAGAGGAACCTCAGGAAACACCATATATTTT.

The gene calls are TRBV5-4 and TRBJ2-7; no firm D call. The CDR3 runs to 13 residues. Germline V gene lookup returns CDR1 SGHNT and CDR2 YYREEE (reference sequence). The V gene lost 4 bases and the J gene lost 1 base, with 9 bases spanning the gap. CDR3 DNA sequence: TGTGCCAGCAGCCCTGTCATGTCCTACGAGCAGTACTTC. It yields the protein CASSPVMSYEQYF.

V and J are TRBV20-1 and TRBJ1-1, with D maybe TRBD1 (5 bases). Trimming cost V 3 bases and J 8 bases, with 13 bases left between them. This CDR3 has 12 residues. CDR1 and CDR2 (germline): DFQATT, SNEGSKA (reference sequence). For the CDR3, the DNA is TGCAGTGCTAGCGCCGGGACGGGAGAAGCTTTCTTT. It translates to CSASAGTGEAFF.

The chain is built from TRBV4-3 and TRBJ1-1; 8 bases are shared with TRBD1. The V and J ends lost 6 bases and 4 bases, in that order; junction bases with no gene match: 7. Germline CDR1 reads LGHNA; CDR2 reads YSLEER. There are 14 residues in the CDR3. The CDR3 reads CASSDRGWSTEAFF. In DNA, the CDR3 is TGCGCCAGCAGTGACAGGGGATGGAGCACTGAAGCTTTCTTT.

The rearrangement uses TRBV30 and TRBJ1-1; perhaps TRBD1 as D (6 bases). CDR1 is GTSNPN, CDR2 SVGIG, per germline (reference sequence). The CDR3 runs to 13 residues. Trimming shortened V by 2 bases and J by 9 bases, and 16 bases separated the two germline ends. CDR3 DNA: TGTGCCTGGAGTCCACAGACGGGGGCTAAAGCTTTCTTT. Encoded protein: CAWSPQTGAKAFF.

This chain links TRBV2 with TRBJ1-1; a possible D gene is TRBD1 (5 bases). V was shortened by 7 bases and J by 3 bases, with 12 bases between the two germline ends. Germline V CDR1 and CDR2: SNHLY, FYNNEI. This CDR3 has 13 amino acids. CDR3 nucleotides: TGTGCCAGCACCGTCCGGGGGGACACTGAAGCTTTCTTT. It yields the protein CASTVRGDTEAFF.

The chain joins TRBV29-1 to TRBJ1-2; D remains unclear. There are 13 residues in the CDR3. With 4 bases removed from V and 6 bases from J, the gap between germline ends came to 15 bases. Germline CDR1 reads SQVTM; CDR2 reads ANQGSEA. The CDR3 bases are TGCAGCGTTGGTGTAAATCCCCGGGATGGCTACACCTTC. Protein product: CSVGVNPRDGYTF.

The CDR3 region has the DNA TGTGCCAGCAGCCCCTACAGGGGGCTCACTGAAGCTTTCTTT. As protein: CASSPYRGLTEAFF. This rearrangement joins TRBV3-1 to TRBJ1-1, with 9 bases identical to TRBD1. The V gene's germline CDR1 is LGHDT and CDR2 YNNKEL (reference sequence). The CDR3 is 14 residues long. V lost 4 bases, J lost 4 bases, and 4 bases stayed unmatched.

The chain has TRBV3-1 and TRBJ2-4; 12 nucleotides match TRBD2. Trimming removed 4 bases from V and 0 bases from J; junction bases left unmatched: 4. Germline V gene data show CDR1 as LGHDT and CDR2 as YNNKEL (reference sequence). The CDR3 is 17 amino acids. The CDR3 here is CASSPGLAGLAKNIQYF. The CDR3 DNA follows: TGTGCCAGCAGCCCTGGACTAGCGGGACTAGCCAAAAACATTCAGTACTTC.

This clonotype has just one count. The chain recombines TRBV29-1 with TRBJ2-1, with 8 bases fitting TRBD2. Germline-derived CDR1 and CDR2 are SQVTM and ANQGSEA. This CDR3 is built from 16 residues. The V gene end was trimmed by 2 bases and the J gene end by 1 base; junction bases not matched to a gene: 7. The CDR3 DNA reads as TGCAGCGTTGAATTGGGCGCGGGAGGATCCTACAATGAGCAGTTCTTC. Protein: CSVELGAGGSYNEQFF.

This rearrangement joins TRBV18 to TRBJ2-5; D possibly corresponds to TRBD2 (6 bases). Germline CDR1 and CDR2: KGHSH and LQKENI. The CDR3 spans 14 residues. Trimming removed 2 bases from V and 5 bases from J, with 12 bases in between. Written as DNA, the CDR3 is TGTGCCAGCTCACCAACCACCGCGGGGGAGACCCAGTACTTC. Protein: CASSPTTAGETQYF.

V usage is TRBV3-1 and J usage is TRBJ1-3; TRBD1 matches 8 bases. Germline lookup yields CDR1 LGHDT and CDR2 YNNKEL (reference sequence). The trim removed 4 bases at V and 2 bases at J, leaving 4 bases unmatched. The CDR3 length is 15 residues. The CDR3 coding sequence is TGTGCCAGCAGCCCCTCGACAGGGGCTGGAAACACCATATATTTT. It specifies CASSPSTGAGNTIYF.

The table lists this clonotype with a count of one. V and J are TRBV7-9 and TRBJ1-5, with D possibly TRBD1 on 5 matching bases. The germline V and J ends were trimmed by 6 bases and 5 bases, with 11 bases remaining between them. The germline V gene encodes CDR1 SEHNR and CDR2 FQNEAQ (reference sequence). The CDR3 contains 13 residues. The CDR3, as DNA: TGTGCCAGCAGTTCGGGGGATTATCAGCCCCAGCATTTT. Translation gives CASSSGDYQPQHF.

The J gene is TRBJ2-7, the V gene TRBV9; D is ambiguous. This CDR3 is 14 amino acids long. V was trimmed by 0 bases and J by 0 bases, leaving 7 bases between them. The germline gives CDR1 SGDLS, CDR2 YYNGEE. CDR3 sequence: CASSVGDTSYEQYF. In DNA form, the CDR3 reads TGTGCCAGCAGCGTAGGTGACACCTCCTACGAGCAGTACTTC.